These 7 T cell receptor beta chains originate from one sample sequenced in a study of CD4+ T cells in melanoma. Generated by immunoSEQ multiplex PCR, the TCRdb table keeps only in-frame clones and is missing some. The profile shows some 120,000 clones, about 90% of them singletons. The sequenced material came from peripheral blood. The source is a human donor with melanoma.

This chain links TRBV5-1 with TRBJ2-7; 9 bases are shared with TRBD2. V dropped 6 bases and J dropped 6; count of bases not matched to a gene: 10. Germline values: CDR1 SGHRS, CDR2 YFSETQ. The CDR3 is 14 amino acids. DNA of the CDR3: TGCGCCAGCACCTTCGGGACTAGCCAAGCCGAGCAGTACTTC. Residues: CASTFGTSQAEQYF.

In its sample, this clone was seen a few times. V is TRBV4-1 and J is TRBJ1-1, with a tentative D call TRBD1 (5 bases). The CDR3 is made up of 15 amino acids. The V and J ends lost 4 bases and 5 bases respectively, with 17 bases between them. Germline V gene sequence: CDR1 MGHRA, CDR2 YSYEKL. This CDR3 is CASSPDQGARTEAFF. DNA for the CDR3: TGCGCCAGCAGCCCGGATCAAGGGGCGCGAACTGAAGCTTTCTTT.

A remark on this clone: Other nucleotide sequences in the sample specify the same CDR3. The chain carries TRBV30 and TRBJ1-5, with a possible D match to TRBD1 (5 bases). Per the germline V gene, CDR1 is GTSNPN and CDR2 is SVGIG (reference sequence). Trimming left V 0 bases short and J 7 bases short, with 10 bases between. This CDR3 comprises 13 residues. The CDR3 protein is CAWSVEGSQPQHF. Here the CDR3 DNA reads TGTGCCTGGAGTGTCGAGGGGAGCCAGCCCCAGCATTTT. The entire variable domain, with the rest obtained from reference TRBV30 and TRBJ1-5, is as follows: SQTIHQWPATLVQPVGSPLSLECTVEGTSNPNLYWYRQAAGRGLQLLFYSVGIGQISSEVPQNLSASRPQDRQFILSSKKLLLSDSGFYLCAWSVEGSQPQHFGDGTRLSIL.

This clone was counted a single time. The chain links TRBV6-1 to TRBJ2-7; TRBD1 or TRBD2 may be the D gene (6 bases each). This CDR3 is 13 amino acids long. The germline gives CDR1 MNHNS, CDR2 SASEGT. The germline V and J ends were trimmed by 10 bases and 3 bases, with 16 bases remaining between them. The CDR3 here is CATGEAGGYEQYF. The CDR3, as DNA: TGTGCCACAGGGGAGGCCGGGGGCTACGAGCAGTACTTC.

The gene calls are TRBV14 and TRBJ2-1; D unclear. This CDR3 has 13 amino acids. Per the germline V gene, CDR1 is SGHDN and CDR2 is FVKESK. V shed 2 bases and J shed 5 bases, with 7 bases lying between them. The CDR3 here is CASSQSRNNEQFF. The DNA for the CDR3 is TGTGCCAGCAGCCAATCCCGAAACAATGAGCAGTTCTTC.

The J gene is TRBJ1-2, the V gene TRBV9; no reliable D call. V lost 2 bases, J lost 4 bases, and 9 bases lay in between. Germline-derived CDR1 and CDR2 are SGDLS and YYNGEE. The CDR3 length is 13 residues. The chain's CDR3 is CASSVSLFYGYTF. In DNA, the CDR3 is TGTGCCAGCAGCGTTTCCCTATTCTATGGCTACACCTTC.

Here the CDR3 DNA reads TGTGCCAGCAGTTTAAGAGGCAGGGGGAGGGCCGGGGAGCTGTTTTTT. Residues: CASSLRGRGRAGELFF. The chain uses TRBV27 and TRBJ2-2; D is possibly TRBD1 or TRBD2 (7 bases each). CDR1 MNHEY and CDR2 SMNVEV come from the germline V gene (reference sequence). The V and J ends lost 2 bases and 6 bases respectively, with 16 bases between them. This CDR3 region has 16 residues.